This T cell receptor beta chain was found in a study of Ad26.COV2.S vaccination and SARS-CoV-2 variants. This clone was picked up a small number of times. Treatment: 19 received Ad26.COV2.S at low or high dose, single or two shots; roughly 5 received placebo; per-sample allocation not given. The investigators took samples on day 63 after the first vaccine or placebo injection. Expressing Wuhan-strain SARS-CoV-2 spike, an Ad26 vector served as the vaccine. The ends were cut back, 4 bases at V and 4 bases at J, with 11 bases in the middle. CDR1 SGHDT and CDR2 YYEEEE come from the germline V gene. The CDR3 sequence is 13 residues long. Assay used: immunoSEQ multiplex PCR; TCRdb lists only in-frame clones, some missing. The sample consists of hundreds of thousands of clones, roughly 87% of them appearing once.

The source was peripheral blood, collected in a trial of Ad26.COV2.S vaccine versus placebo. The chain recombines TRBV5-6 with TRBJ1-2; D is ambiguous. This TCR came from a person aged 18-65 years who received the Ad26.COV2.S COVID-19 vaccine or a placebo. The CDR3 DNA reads TGTGCCAGCAGCGAGGACCTTGGCTATGGCTACACCTTC. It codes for CASSEDLGYGYTF.